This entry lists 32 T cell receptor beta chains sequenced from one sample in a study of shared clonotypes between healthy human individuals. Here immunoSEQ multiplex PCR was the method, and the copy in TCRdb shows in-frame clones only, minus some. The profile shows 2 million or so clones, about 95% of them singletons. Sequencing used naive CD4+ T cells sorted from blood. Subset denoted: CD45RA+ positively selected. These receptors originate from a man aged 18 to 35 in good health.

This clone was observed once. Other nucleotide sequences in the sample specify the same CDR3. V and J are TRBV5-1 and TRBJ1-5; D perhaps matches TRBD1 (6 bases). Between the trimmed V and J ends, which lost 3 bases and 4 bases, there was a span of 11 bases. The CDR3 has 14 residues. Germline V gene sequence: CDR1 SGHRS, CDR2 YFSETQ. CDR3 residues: CASSSGTPNQPQHF. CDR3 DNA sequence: TGCGCCAGCAGCTCCGGGACACCGAATCAGCCCCAGCATTTT.

The CDR3 DNA sequence: TGTGCCAGCAGCTCCTCCAGAGGGGTTACCCAAGAGACCCAGTACTTC. Its translation is CASSSSRGVTQETQYF. The rearrangement uses TRBV7-2 and TRBJ2-5; D may match TRBD1 or TRBD2 (5 bases each). This CDR3 region has 16 residues. The germline V and J ends were trimmed by 4 bases and 1 base, with 16 bases remaining between them. CDR1 and CDR2 from the germline V gene are SGHTA and FQGNSA.

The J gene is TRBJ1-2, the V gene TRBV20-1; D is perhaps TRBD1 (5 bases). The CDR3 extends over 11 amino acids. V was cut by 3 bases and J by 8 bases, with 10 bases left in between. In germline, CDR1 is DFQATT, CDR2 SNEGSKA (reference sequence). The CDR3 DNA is TGCAGTGCTAGTCGGGACTTCGGCTACACCTTC. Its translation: CSASRDFGYTF.

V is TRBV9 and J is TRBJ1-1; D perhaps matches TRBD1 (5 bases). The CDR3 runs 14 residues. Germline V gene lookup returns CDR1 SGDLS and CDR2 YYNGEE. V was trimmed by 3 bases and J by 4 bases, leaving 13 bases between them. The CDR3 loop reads CASSGSQGGTEAFF. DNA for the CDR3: TGTGCCAGCAGCGGAAGTCAGGGCGGCACTGAAGCTTTCTTT.

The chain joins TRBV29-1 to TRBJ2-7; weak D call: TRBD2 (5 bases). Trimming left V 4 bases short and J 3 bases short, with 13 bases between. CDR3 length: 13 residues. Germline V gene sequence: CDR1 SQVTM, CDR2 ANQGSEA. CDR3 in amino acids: CSVARELLYEQYF. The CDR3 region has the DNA TGCAGCGTTGCGAGGGAACTACTCTACGAGCAGTACTTC.

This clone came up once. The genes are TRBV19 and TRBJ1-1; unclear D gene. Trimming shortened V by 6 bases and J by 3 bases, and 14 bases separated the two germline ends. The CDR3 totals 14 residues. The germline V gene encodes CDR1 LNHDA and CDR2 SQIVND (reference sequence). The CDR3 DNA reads TGTGCCAGTAGGCCCGTGTCGGAATACACTGAAGCTTTCTTT. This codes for CASRPVSEYTEAFF.

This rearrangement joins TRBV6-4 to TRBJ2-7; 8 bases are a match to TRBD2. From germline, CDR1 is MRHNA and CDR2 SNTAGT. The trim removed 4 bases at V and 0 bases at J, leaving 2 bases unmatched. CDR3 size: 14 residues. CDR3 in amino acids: CASSATSDSYEQYF. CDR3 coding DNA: TGTGCCAGCAGTGCGACTAGCGACTCCTACGAGCAGTACTTC.

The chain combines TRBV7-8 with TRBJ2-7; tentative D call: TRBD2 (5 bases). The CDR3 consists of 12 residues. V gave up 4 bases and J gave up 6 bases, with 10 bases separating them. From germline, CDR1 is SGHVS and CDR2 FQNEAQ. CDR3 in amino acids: CASSSGLREQYF. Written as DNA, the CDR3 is TGTGCCAGCAGCTCCGGACTCCGCGAGCAGTACTTC.

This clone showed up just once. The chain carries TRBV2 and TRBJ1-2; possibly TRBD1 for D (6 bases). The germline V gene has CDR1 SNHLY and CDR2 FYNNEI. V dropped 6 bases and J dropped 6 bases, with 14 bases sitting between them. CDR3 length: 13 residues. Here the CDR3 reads CASSLSQGDGYTF. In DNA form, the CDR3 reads TGTGCCAGCAGCCTTTCACAGGGTGATGGCTACACCTTC.

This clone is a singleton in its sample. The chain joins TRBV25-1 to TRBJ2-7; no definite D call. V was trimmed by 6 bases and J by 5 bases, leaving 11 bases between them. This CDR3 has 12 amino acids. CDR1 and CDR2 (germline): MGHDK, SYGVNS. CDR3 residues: CASRTGYHEQYF. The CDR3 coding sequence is TGTGCCAGCAGGACTGGATACCACGAGCAGTACTTC.

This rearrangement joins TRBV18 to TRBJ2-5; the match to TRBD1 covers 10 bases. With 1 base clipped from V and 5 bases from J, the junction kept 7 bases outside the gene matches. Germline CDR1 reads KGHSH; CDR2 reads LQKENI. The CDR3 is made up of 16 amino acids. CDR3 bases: TGTGCCAGCTCACCACGACAGGGGGCTATTTTTGAGACCCAGTACTTC. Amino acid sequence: CASSPRQGAIFETQYF.

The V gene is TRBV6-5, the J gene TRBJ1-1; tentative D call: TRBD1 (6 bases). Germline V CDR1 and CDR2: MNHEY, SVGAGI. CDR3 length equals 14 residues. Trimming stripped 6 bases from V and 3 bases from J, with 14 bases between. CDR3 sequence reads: CASSTGLSYTEAFF. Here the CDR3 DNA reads TGTGCCAGCAGCACAGGGCTTTCCTACACTGAAGCTTTCTTT.

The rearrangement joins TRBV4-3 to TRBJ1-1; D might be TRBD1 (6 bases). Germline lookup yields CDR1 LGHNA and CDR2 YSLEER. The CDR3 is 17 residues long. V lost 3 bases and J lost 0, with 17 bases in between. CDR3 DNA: TGCGCCAGCAGCCACCTACCCGGGACACTAATGAACACTGAAGCTTTCTTT. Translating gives CASSHLPGTLMNTEAFF.

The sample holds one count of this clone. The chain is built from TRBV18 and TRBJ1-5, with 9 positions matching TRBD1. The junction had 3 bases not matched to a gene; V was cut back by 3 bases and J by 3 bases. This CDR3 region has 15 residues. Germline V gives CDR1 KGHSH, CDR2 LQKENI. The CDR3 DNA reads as TGTGCCAGCTCACCCGGGACAGGGATCAATCAGCCCCAGCATTTT. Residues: CASSPGTGINQPQHF.

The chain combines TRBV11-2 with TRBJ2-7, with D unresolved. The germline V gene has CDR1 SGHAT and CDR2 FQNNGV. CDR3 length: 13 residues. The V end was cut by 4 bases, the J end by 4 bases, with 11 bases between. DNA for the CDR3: TGTGCCAGCAGCTCCCTCGATAGGTACGAGCAGTACTTC. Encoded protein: CASSSLDRYEQYF.

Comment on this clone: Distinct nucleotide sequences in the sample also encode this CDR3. The CDR3 sequence is CASSLEQGNTEAFF. The CDR3 DNA follows: TGTGCCAGCAGCTTGGAACAGGGTAACACTGAAGCTTTCTTT. The chain recombines TRBV5-4 with TRBJ1-1, with TRBD1 as a possible D gene (6 bases). The germline V and J ends were trimmed by 0 bases and 2 bases, with 8 bases remaining between them. The CDR3 covers 14 residues. Germline CDR1 is SGHNT and CDR2 is YYREEE (reference sequence).

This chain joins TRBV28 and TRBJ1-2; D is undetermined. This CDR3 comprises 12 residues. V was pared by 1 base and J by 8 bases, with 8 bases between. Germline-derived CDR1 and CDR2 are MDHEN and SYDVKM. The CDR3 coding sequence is TGTGCCAGCAGTTTATCAGTTGGCGGCTACACCTTC. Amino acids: CASSLSVGGYTF.

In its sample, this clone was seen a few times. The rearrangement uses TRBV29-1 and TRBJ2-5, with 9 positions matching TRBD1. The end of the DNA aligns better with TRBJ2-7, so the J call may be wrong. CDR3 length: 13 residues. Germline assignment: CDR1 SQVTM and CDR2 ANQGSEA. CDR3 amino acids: CSGWTGASYEQYF. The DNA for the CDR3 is TGCAGCGGGTGGACAGGGGCCTCCTACGAGCAGTACTTC.

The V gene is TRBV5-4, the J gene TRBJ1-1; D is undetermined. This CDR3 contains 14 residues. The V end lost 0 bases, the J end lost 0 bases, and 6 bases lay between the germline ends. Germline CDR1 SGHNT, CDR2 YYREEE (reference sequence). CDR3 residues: CASSLATLNTEAFF. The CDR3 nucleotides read TGTGCCAGCAGCTTGGCAACGTTGAACACTGAAGCTTTCTTT.

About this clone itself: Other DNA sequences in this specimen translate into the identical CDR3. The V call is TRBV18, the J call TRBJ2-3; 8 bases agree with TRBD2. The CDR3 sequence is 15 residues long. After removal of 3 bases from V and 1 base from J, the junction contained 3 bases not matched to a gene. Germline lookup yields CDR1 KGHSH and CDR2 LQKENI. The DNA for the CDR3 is TGTGCCAGCTCACCCGGAGCGGGGGGCACAGATACGCAGTATTTT. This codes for CASSPGAGGTDTQYF.

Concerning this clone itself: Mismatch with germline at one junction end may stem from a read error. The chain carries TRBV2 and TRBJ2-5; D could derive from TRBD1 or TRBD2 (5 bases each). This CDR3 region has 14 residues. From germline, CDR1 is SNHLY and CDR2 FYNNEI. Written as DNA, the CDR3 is TGTGCCAGCAGGGGCACCCCGGGGCAAGAGCCCCAGTACTTC. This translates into CASRGTPGQEPQYF.

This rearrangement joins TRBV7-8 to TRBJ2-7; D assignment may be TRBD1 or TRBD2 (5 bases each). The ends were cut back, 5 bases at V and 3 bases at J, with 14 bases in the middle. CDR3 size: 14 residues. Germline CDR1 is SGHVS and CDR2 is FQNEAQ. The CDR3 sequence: CASSRSEGIYEQYF. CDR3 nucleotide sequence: TGTGCCAGCAGCCGGAGCGAGGGGATCTACGAGCAGTACTTC. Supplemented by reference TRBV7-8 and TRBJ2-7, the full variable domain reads GAGVSQSPRYKVAKRGQDVALRCDPISGHVSLFWYQQALGQGPEFLTYFQNEAQLDKSGLPSDRFFAERPEGSVSTLKIQRTQQEDSAVYLCASSRSEGIYEQYFGPGTRLTVT.

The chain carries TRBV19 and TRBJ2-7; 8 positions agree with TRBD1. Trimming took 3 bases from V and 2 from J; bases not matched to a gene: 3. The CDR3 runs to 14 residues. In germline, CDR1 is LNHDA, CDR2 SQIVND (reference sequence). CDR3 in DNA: TGTGCCAGTAGTATCCGGACAGGGCCCTACGAGCAGTACTTC. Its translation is CASSIRTGPYEQYF.

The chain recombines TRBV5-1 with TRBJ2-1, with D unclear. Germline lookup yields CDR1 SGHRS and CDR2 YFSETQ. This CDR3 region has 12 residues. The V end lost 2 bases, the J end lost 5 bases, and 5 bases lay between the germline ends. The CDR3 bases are TGCGCCAGCAGCTTTCCGGACAATGAGCAGTTCTTC. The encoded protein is CASSFPDNEQFF.

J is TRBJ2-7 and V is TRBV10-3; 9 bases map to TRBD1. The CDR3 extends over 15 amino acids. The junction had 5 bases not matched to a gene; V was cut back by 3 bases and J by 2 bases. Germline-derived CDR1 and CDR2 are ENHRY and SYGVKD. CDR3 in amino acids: CAISDLGQGTYEQYF. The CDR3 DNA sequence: TGTGCCATCAGTGATTTGGGACAGGGTACCTACGAGCAGTACTTC.

CDR3 loop: CASSSPPGELFF. CDR3 DNA sequence: TGTGCCAGCAGCTCACCCCCCGGGGAGCTGTTTTTT. The chain couples TRBV7-9 to TRBJ2-2; D is unclear. The V gene's germline CDR1 is SEHNR and CDR2 FQNEAQ (reference sequence). CDR3 length: 12 residues. V was pared by 4 bases and J by 6 bases, with 6 bases between.

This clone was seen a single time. The CDR3: CASSQAEGRNEQFF. CDR3 DNA: TGTGCCAGCAGCCAAGCCGAGGGCAGGAATGAGCAGTTCTTC. This sequence joins TRBV4-2 and TRBJ2-1; a weak D match, TRBD2 (5 bases). Trimming removed 1 base from V and 7 bases from J, with 11 bases in between. This CDR3 region has 14 residues. Germline V gene data show CDR1 as LGHNA and CDR2 as YNFKEQ.

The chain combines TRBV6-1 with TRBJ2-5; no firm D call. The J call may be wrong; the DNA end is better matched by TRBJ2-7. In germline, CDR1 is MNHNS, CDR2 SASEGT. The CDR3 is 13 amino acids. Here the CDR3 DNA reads TGTGCCAGCAGCCCCGGGTCCCCCTACGAGCAGTACTTC. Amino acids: CASSPGSPYEQYF.

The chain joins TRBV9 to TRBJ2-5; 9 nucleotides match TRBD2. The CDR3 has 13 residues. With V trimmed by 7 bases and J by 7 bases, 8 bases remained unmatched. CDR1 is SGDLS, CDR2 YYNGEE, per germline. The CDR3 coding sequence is TGTGCCAGCCGCCGGACTAGCGAAGGGACCCAGTACTTC. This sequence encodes CASRRTSEGTQYF.

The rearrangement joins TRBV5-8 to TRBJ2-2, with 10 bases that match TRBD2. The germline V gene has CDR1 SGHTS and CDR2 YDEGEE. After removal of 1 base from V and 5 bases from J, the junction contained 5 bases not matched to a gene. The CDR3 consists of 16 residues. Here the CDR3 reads CASSLRASGSTGELFF. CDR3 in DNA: TGTGCCAGCAGCTTGCGGGCTAGCGGGAGTACCGGGGAGCTGTTTTTT.

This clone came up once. The CDR3 bases are TGTGCCAGCTCACCGGGACCCCTCTCCTACGAGCAGTACTTC. Encoded protein: CASSPGPLSYEQYF. The V and J genes are TRBV6-5 and TRBJ2-7; D possibly matches TRBD1 or TRBD2 (5 bases each). Germline V gene data show CDR1 as MNHEY and CDR2 as SVGAGI. The CDR3 runs 14 residues. V was pared by 8 bases and J by 0 bases, with 14 bases between.

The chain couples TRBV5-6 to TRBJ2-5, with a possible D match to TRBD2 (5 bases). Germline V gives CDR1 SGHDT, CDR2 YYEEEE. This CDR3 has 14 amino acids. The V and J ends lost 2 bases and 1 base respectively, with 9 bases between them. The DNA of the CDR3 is TGTGCCAGCAGCTTAAGAGGGATCCAAGAGACCCAGTACTTC. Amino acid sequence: CASSLRGIQETQYF.